This TCR beta chain was captured in a study of siplizumab effects on memory and regulatory T cells. To note about this clone: Its antigen is unknown.

Germline trimming cut 8 bases from V and 2 bases from J; bases unmatched to any gene: 2. Germline CDR1 KGHSH, CDR2 LQKENI. The CDR3 loop spans 14 amino acids. Around 10^5 TCR templates per sample were assayed. Generated by immunoSEQ multiplex PCR, the TCRdb table keeps only in-frame clones and is missing some. The table lists 80,000 to 130,000 clones, 92% of them singletons. Study observations and caveats: Some alloreactive sequences were traceable to unstimulated CD4+ memory cells, and siplizumab significantly reduced them. With siplizumab, mappable alloreactive CD4+ clones averaged roughly 69% Treg-derived, versus around 27% in controls. Naive or memory phenotype assignment was not possible for roughly 80-97% of proliferating CD4+ or CD8+ clones.

The V gene is TRBV18, the J gene TRBJ2-7; 14 bases align to TRBD2. The sequence derives from a human donor in good health. The sequencing sample was made of Tregs sorted from blood. The chain's CDR3 is CASRGLAGAYEQYF. DNA of the CDR3: TGTGCCAGCCGGGGACTAGCGGGAGCCTACGAGCAGTACTTC.